These T cell receptor beta chains were read from a single sample in a study of blood T cell repertoires in COVID-19. This table comes from immunoSEQ multiplex PCR, and its TCRdb copy is limited to in-frame clones, with some not included. Of around 110,000 clones in the sample, approximately 90% were seen once. Sequencing was performed on peripheral blood. The origin of the receptors is a woman in her thirties with acute or convalescent COVID-19. Each CDR3 is given with its conserved first and last residue. The order of the fields is D gene, V gene, J gene, CDR3 length, clone size, CDR3 protein, CDR3 DNA. The D gene is left open where the match is weak. Only some rows state a clone size, as once, few, many or a class for expanded clones.

D: NA
V: TRBV7-2
J: TRBJ1-3
length: 15
size: NA
CDR3: CASSLEVASGNTIYF
DNA: TGTGCCAGCAGCTTAGAGGTAGCGTCTGGAAACACCATATATTTT

D: NA
V: TRBV19
J: TRBJ2-5
length: 13
size: NA
CDR3: CASSIQLEETQYF
DNA: TGTGCCAGTAGTATTCAACTAGAAGAGACCCAGTACTTC

D: NA
V: TRBV19
J: TRBJ1-2
length: 13
size: NA
CDR3: CASSIEYSYGYTF
DNA: TGTGCCAGTAGTATAGAGTACTCCTATGGCTACACCTTC

D: NA
V: TRBV19
J: TRBJ1-2
length: 13
size: NA
CDR3: CASSISYGEGYTF
DNA: TGTGCCAGTAGTATCAGCTATGGAGAAGGCTACACCTTC

D: NA
V: TRBV19
J: TRBJ1-1
length: 11
size: NA
CDR3: CASTSWGDAFF
DNA: TGTGCCAGTACTTCTTGGGGGGACGCTTTCTTT

D: NA
V: TRBV5-6
J: TRBJ2-7
length: 13
size: NA
CDR3: CASSYSPGVEQYF
DNA: TGTGCCAGCAGCTACAGTCCAGGGGTCGAGCAGTACTTC

D: NA
V: TRBV29-1
J: TRBJ1-3
length: 14
size: NA
CDR3: CSVDESSSGNTIYF
DNA: TGCAGCGTTGATGAGTCTTCCTCTGGAAACACCATATATTTT

D: NA
V: TRBV2
J: TRBJ2-1
length: 16
size: NA
CDR3: CASSEVRILAYNEQFF
DNA: TGTGCCAGCAGTGAAGTTCGGATACTAGCCTACAATGAGCAGTTCTTC

D: NA
V: TRBV11-2
J: TRBJ2-1
length: 14
size: few
CDR3: CASRKTGPYNEQFF
DNA: TGTGCCAGCAGGAAGACAGGACCCTACAATGAGCAGTTCTTC

D: TRBD1
V: TRBV2
J: TRBJ2-1
length: 17
size: NA
CDR3: CASSESVLDRSKSEQFF
DNA: TGTGCCAGCAGTGAATCGGTGTTGGACAGGTCTAAATCGGAGCAGTTCTTC

D: TRBD1
V: TRBV11-2
J: TRBJ1-2
length: 13
size: NA
CDR3: CASSPGTGYGYTF
DNA: TGTGCCAGCAGCCCCGGGACAGGGTACGGCTACACCTTC

D: NA
V: TRBV10-3
J: TRBJ1-3
length: 17
size: NA
CDR3: CAISVLRDLEVGNTIYF
DNA: TGTGCCATCAGTGTGTTGCGGGACCTCGAGGTGGGAAACACCATATATTTT

D: NA
V: TRBV7-2
J: TRBJ1-5
length: 16
size: NA
CDR3: CASSLERGLSNQPQHF
DNA: TGTGCCAGCAGCTTAGAGAGAGGGTTGAGCAATCAGCCCCAGCATTTT

D: NA
V: TRBV19
J: TRBJ1-5
length: 16
size: NA
CDR3: CASSIGTGFGIQPQHF
DNA: TGTGCCAGTAGTATAGGTACGGGGTTCGGGATTCAGCCCCAGCATTTT

D: NA
V: TRBV7-2
J: TRBJ1-2
length: 15
size: NA
CDR3: CASSLGAIANYGYTF
DNA: TGTGCCAGCAGCTTAGGGGCAATCGCTAACTATGGCTACACCTTC

D: NA
V: TRBV5-1
J: TRBJ2-5
length: 13
size: few
CDR3: CASSLAGDETQYF
DNA: TGCGCCAGCAGCTTGGCGGGGGACGAGACCCAGTACTTC

D: NA
V: TRBV28
J: TRBJ2-1
length: 11
size: NA
CDR3: CASATPIEQFF
DNA: TGTGCCAGCGCTACCCCCATTGAGCAGTTCTTC

D: NA
V: TRBV10-3
J: TRBJ2-7
length: 12
size: NA
CDR3: CAIQTNNYEQYF
DNA: TGTGCCATTCAGACAAACAACTACGAGCAGTACTTC

D: TRBD1
V: TRBV19
J: TRBJ2-2
length: 15
size: NA
CDR3: CASSIGQGSTGELFF
DNA: TGTGCCAGTAGTATCGGACAGGGTAGCACCGGGGAGCTGTTTTTT

D: NA
V: TRBV6-5
J: TRBJ1-2
length: 16
size: NA
CDR3: CASSYRGGDFNYGYTF
DNA: TGTGCCAGCAGTTATAGGGGTGGAGATTTTAACTATGGCTACACCTTC

D: NA
V: TRBV7-9
J: TRBJ1-1
length: 13
size: NA
CDR3: CASSREGGTEAFF
DNA: TGTGCCAGCTCACGAGAAGGGGGCACTGAAGCTTTCTTT

D: TRBD2
V: TRBV10-3
J: TRBJ2-7
length: 16
size: NA
CDR3: CAISPGLAGAFYEQYF
DNA: TGTGCCATCAGTCCGGGACTAGCGGGGGCCTTCTACGAGCAGTACTTC

D: TRBD1
V: TRBV12-5
J: TRBJ2-1
length: 16
size: NA
CDR3: CASGLDGTVSYNEQFF
DNA: TGTGCTAGTGGTTTGGACGGGACAGTCTCCTACAATGAGCAGTTCTTC

D: NA
V: TRBV10-3
J: TRBJ1-3
length: 17
size: once
CDR3: CAISARTGLYSGNTIYF
DNA: TGTGCCATCAGTGCGAGAACGGGATTATACTCTGGAAACACCATATATTTT

D: TRBD2
V: TRBV6-5
J: TRBJ2-1
length: 15
size: NA
CDR3: CASSYYGLAGDEQFF
DNA: TGTGCCAGCAGTTATTATGGACTAGCCGGCGATGAGCAGTTCTTC

D: TRBD2
V: TRBV6-5
J: TRBJ2-7
length: 14
size: NA
CDR3: CASSWTSGGDEQYF
DNA: TGTGCCAGCAGTTGGACTAGCGGGGGGGACGAGCAGTACTTC

D: NA
V: TRBV4-1
J: TRBJ1-2
length: 17
size: NA
CDR3: CASSQDKGGGLNYGYTF
DNA: TGCGCCAGCAGCCAAGATAAGGGCGGAGGGTTGAACTATGGCTACACCTTC

D: TRBD1
V: TRBV28
J: TRBJ1-1
length: 14
size: NA
CDR3: CASSLGQDTPEAFF
DNA: TGTGCCAGCAGCCTCGGACAGGACACTCCTGAAGCTTTCTTT

D: NA
V: TRBV14
J: TRBJ2-2
length: 15
size: NA
CDR3: CASSQGPQDTGELFF
DNA: TGTGCCAGCAGCCAAGGTCCGCAGGACACCGGGGAGCTGTTTTTT

D: NA
V: TRBV5-1
J: TRBJ2-2
length: 17
size: NA
CDR3: CASSSSPGQPTTGELFF
DNA: TGCGCCAGCAGCTCATCACCGGGACAACCAACCACCGGGGAGCTGTTTTTT

D: NA
V: TRBV3-1/TRBV3-2
J: TRBJ1-3
length: 14
size: NA
CDR3: CASSQRGSGNTIYF
DNA: TGTGCCAGCAGCCAACGAGGTTCTGGAAACACCATATATTTT

D: NA
V: TRBV7-3
J: TRBJ2-1
length: 14
size: NA
CDR3: CASSSQLETNEQFF
DNA: TGTGCCAGCAGCTCCCAACTAGAAACCAATGAGCAGTTCTTC

D: NA
V: TRBV6-5
J: TRBJ1-1
length: 15
size: NA
CDR3: CASSRTGQANTEAFF
DNA: TGTGCCAGCAGCCGTACCGGACAAGCGAACACTGAAGCTTTCTTT

D: TRBD2
V: TRBV12-5
J: TRBJ2-4
length: 16
size: once
CDR3: CASGLGGSSAKNIQYF
DNA: TGTGCTAGTGGTTTGGGCGGGAGCTCAGCCAAAAACATTCAGTACTTC

D: TRBD2
V: TRBV7-6
J: TRBJ2-3
length: 17
size: NA
CDR3: CASSLGTSGSSTDTQYF
DNA: TGTGCCAGCAGCTTAGGGACTAGCGGGAGTAGCACAGATACGCAGTATTTT

D: NA
V: TRBV6-6
J: TRBJ2-1
length: 17
size: NA
CDR3: CASSRSGLPDSYNEQFF
DNA: TGTGCCAGCAGTAGATCGGGACTCCCGGACTCCTACAATGAGCAGTTCTTC

D: NA
V: TRBV7-2
J: TRBJ1-2
length: 15
size: NA
CDR3: CASSLEPVPIYGYTF
DNA: TGTGCCAGCAGCTTAGAACCGGTCCCTATCTATGGCTACACCTTC

D: TRBD2
V: TRBV7-8
J: TRBJ2-7
length: 16
size: NA
CDR3: CASSSSYTSGTYEQYF
DNA: TGTGCCAGCAGCTCCAGTTATACTAGCGGAACCTACGAGCAGTACTTC

D: TRBD1
V: TRBV11-2
J: TRBJ1-2
length: 14
size: NA
CDR3: CASSRTGGFDGYTF
DNA: TGTGCCAGCAGTCGTACAGGGGGATTTGATGGCTACACCTTC

D: TRBD2
V: TRBV19
J: TRBJ2-1
length: 13
size: once
CDR3: CASSIGTSNEQFF
DNA: TGTGCCAGTAGTATAGGGACTAGCAATGAGCAGTTCTTC

D: NA
V: TRBV9
J: TRBJ2-2
length: 14
size: few
CDR3: CASRTEGHTGELFF
DNA: TGTGCCAGCAGGACGGAGGGGCACACCGGGGAGCTGTTTTTT

D: NA
V: TRBV11-2
J: TRBJ2-7
length: 16
size: NA
CDR3: CASSLAGDILPYEQYF
DNA: TGTGCCAGCAGCTTAGCCGGGGACATCCTTCCCTACGAGCAGTACTTC

D: NA
V: TRBV10-2
J: TRBJ1-1
length: 16
size: NA
CDR3: CASSEKGGERGTEAFF
DNA: TGCGCCAGCAGTGAAAAAGGCGGGGAAAGGGGCACTGAAGCTTTCTTT

D: NA
V: TRBV7-9
J: TRBJ1-1
length: 13
size: NA
CDR3: CASSPPDLTEAFF
DNA: TGTGCCAGCAGCCCACCTGACTTAACTGAAGCTTTCTTT

D: NA
V: TRBV25-1
J: TRBJ2-7
length: 15
size: NA
CDR3: CASSVSGFKFDEQYF
DNA: TGTGCCAGCAGTGTCTCAGGGTTTAAGTTTGACGAGCAGTACTTC

D: NA
V: TRBV2
J: TRBJ1-4
length: 12
size: once
CDR3: CASSDRVEKLFF
DNA: TGTGCCAGCAGTGACAGGGTGGAAAAACTGTTTTTT

D: TRBD2
V: TRBV19
J: TRBJ2-1
length: 16
size: NA
CDR3: CASSIPSGGVRNEQFF
DNA: TGTGCCAGTAGTATCCCTAGCGGGGGGGTTAGGAATGAGCAGTTCTTC

D: TRBD1
V: TRBV24-1
J: TRBJ2-2
length: 16
size: NA
CDR3: CATSDRGQGFSGELFF
DNA: TGTGCCACCAGTGATAGGGGACAGGGGTTTTCCGGGGAGCTGTTTTTT

D: TRBD1
V: TRBV11-2
J: TRBJ2-5
length: 15
size: NA
CDR3: CASSLDRGRRETQYF
DNA: TGTGCCAGCAGCCTCGACAGGGGGCGCCGGGAGACCCAGTACTTC

D: NA
V: TRBV6-5
J: TRBJ1-6
length: 15
size: NA
CDR3: CASTPRWGGHSPLHF
DNA: TGTGCCAGCACCCCTCGGTGGGGAGGTCATTCACCCCTCCACTTT